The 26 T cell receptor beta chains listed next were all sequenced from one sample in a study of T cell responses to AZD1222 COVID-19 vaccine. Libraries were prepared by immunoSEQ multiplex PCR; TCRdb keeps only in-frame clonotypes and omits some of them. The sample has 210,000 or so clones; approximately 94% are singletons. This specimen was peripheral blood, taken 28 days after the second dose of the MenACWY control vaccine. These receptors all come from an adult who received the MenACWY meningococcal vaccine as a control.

CDR3 protein: CASSFTTGTDRGQQYF. The CDR3 coding sequence is TGCGCCAGCAGCTTCACAACCGGGACAGACCGGGGTCAGCAGTACTTC. The chain couples TRBV5-1 to TRBJ2-7; 7 nucleotides align to TRBD1. There are 16 residues in the CDR3. V lost 2 bases and J lost 8; bases outside the gene matches: 16. Germline CDR1 and CDR2: SGHRS and YFSETQ. The full variable domain, completed using reference TRBV5-1 and TRBJ2-7, is KAGVTQTPRYLIKTRGQQVTLSCSPISGHRSVSWYQQTPGQGLQFLFEYFSETQRNKGNFPGRFSGRQFSNSRSEMNVSTLELGDSALYLCASSFTTGTDRGQQYFGPGTRLTVT.

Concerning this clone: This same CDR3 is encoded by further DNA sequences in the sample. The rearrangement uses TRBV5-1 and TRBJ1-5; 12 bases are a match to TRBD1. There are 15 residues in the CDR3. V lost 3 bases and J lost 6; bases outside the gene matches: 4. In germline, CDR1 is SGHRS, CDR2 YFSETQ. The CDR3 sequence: CASSSGTGGSQPQHF. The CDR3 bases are TGCGCCAGCAGCTCCGGGACAGGGGGCTCTCAGCCCCAGCATTTT.

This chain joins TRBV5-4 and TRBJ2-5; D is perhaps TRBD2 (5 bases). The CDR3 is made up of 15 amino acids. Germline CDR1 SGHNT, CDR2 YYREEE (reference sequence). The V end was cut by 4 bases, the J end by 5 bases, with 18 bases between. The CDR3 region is CASSEAEAGWETQYF. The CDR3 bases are TGTGCCAGCAGCGAAGCGGAGGCGGGTTGGGAGACCCAGTACTTC.

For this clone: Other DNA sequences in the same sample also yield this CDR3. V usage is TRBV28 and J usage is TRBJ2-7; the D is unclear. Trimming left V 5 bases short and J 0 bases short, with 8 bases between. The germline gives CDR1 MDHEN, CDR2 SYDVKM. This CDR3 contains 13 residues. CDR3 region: CASSPAGSYEQYF. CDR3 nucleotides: TGTGCCAGCAGTCCAGCAGGCTCCTACGAGCAGTACTTC.

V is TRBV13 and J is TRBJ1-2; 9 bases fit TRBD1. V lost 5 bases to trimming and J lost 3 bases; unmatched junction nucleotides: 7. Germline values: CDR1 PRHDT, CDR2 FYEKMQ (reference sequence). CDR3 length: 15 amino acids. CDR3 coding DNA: TGTGCCAGCAGCGCGCGACAGGGGGGTTACTATGGCTACACCTTC. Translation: CASSARQGGYYGYTF.

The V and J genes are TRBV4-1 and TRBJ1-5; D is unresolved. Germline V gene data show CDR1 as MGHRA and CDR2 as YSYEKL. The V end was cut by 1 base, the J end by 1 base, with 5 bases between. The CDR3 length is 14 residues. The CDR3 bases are TGCGCCAGCAGCCAAGTCCTGAGCAATCAGCCCCAGCATTTT. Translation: CASSQVLSNQPQHF.

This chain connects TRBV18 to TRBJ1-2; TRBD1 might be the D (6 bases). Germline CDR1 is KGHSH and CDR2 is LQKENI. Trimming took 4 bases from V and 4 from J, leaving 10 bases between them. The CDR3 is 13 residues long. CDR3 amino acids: CASSQDRTYGYTF. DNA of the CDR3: TGTGCCAGCTCACAGGACAGAACCTATGGCTACACCTTC.

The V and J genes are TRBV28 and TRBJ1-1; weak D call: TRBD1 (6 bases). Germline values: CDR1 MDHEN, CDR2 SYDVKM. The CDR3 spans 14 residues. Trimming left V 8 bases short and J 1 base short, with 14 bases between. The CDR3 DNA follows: TGTGCCAGCCTAATTACAGGGCCGAACACTGAAGCTTTCTTT. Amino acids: CASLITGPNTEAFF.

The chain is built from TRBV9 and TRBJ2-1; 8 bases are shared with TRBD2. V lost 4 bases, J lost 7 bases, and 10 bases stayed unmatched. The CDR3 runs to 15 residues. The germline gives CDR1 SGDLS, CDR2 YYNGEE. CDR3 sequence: CASSQGSGSSNEQFF. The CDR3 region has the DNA TGTGCCAGCAGCCAGGGGAGCGGGAGCTCAAATGAGCAGTTCTTC.

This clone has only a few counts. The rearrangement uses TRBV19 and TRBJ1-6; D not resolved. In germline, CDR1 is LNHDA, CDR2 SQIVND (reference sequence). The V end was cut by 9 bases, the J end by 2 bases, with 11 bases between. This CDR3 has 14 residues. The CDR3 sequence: CARDRKAYNSPLHF. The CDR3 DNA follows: TGTGCCAGGGACCGGAAGGCCTATAATTCACCCCTCCACTTT.

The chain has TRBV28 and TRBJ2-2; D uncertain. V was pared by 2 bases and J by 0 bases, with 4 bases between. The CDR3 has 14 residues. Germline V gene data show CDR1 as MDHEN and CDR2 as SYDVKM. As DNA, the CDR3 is TGTGCCAGCAGTTTAAGGACGAACACCGGGGAGCTGTTTTTT. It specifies CASSLRTNTGELFF. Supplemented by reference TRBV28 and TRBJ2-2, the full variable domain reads DVKVTQSSRYLVKRTGEKVFLECVQDMDHENMFWYRQDPGLGLRLIYFSYDVKMKEKGDIPEGYSVSREKKERFSLILESASTNQTSMYLCASSLRTNTGELFFGEGSRLTVL.

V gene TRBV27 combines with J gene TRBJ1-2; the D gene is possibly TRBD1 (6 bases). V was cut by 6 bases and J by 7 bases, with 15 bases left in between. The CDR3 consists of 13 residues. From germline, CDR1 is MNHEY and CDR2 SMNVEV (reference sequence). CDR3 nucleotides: TGTGCCAGCAGCAACAGGGCCAACGGTGGCTACACCTTC. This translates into CASSNRANGGYTF.

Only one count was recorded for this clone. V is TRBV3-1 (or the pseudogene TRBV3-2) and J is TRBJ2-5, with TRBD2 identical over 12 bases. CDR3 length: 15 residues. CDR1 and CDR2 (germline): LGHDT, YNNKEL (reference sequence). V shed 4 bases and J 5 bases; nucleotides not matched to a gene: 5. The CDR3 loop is CASSPRTSGIETQYF. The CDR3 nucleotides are TGTGCCAGCAGCCCACGGACTAGCGGGATTGAGACCCAGTACTTC.

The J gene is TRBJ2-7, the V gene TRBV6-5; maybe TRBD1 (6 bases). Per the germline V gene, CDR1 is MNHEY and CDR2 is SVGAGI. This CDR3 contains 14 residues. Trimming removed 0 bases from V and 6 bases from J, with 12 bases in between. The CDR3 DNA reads TGTGCCAGCAGTTACTCGACAGGTTTAAGCGAGCAGTACTTC. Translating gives CASSYSTGLSEQYF.

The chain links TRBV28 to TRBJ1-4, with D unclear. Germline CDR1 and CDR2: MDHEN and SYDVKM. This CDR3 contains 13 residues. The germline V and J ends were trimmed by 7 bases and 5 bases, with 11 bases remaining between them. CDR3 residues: CASMPGWNEKLFF. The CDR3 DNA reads TGTGCCAGCATGCCGGGGTGGAATGAAAAACTGTTTTTT.

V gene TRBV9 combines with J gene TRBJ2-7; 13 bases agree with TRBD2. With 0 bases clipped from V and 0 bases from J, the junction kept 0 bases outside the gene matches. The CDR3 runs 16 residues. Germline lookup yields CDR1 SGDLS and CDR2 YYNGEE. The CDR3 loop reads CASSVGLAGGSYEQYF. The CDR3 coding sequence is TGTGCCAGCAGCGTAGGACTAGCGGGAGGCTCCTACGAGCAGTACTTC.

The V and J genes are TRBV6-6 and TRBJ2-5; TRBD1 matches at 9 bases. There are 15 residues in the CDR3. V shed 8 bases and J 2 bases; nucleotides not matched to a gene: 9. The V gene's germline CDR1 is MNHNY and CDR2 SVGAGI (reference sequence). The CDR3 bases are TGTGCCAGCGGGGGGACAGGGCTACTACAAGAGACCCAGTACTTC. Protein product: CASGGTGLLQETQYF.

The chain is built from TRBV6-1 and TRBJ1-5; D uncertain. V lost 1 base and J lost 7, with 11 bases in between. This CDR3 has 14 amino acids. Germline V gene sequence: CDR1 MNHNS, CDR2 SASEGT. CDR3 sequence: CASSEVNSVQPQHF. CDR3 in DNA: TGTGCCAGCAGTGAAGTTAACAGTGTGCAGCCCCAGCATTTT.

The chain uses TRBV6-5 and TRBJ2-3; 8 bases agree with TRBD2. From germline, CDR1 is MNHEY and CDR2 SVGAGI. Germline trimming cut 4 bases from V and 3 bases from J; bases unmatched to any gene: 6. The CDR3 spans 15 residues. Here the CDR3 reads CASSLRTSGTDTQYF. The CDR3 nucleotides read TGTGCCAGCAGTTTGCGAACTAGCGGTACAGATACGCAGTATTTT.

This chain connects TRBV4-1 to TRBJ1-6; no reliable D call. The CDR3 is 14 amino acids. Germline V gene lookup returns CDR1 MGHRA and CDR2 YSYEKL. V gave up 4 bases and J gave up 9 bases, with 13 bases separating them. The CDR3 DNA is TGCGCCAGCAGCCCCGACGTGATGACTTCACCCCTCCACTTT. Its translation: CASSPDVMTSPLHF.

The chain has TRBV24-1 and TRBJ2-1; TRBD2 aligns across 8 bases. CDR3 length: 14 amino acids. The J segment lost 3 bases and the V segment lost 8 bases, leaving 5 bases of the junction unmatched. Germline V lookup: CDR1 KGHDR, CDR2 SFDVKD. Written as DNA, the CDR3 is TGTGCCACCACCGGGCGGGAGGACTACAATGAGCAGTTCTTC. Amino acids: CATTGREDYNEQFF.

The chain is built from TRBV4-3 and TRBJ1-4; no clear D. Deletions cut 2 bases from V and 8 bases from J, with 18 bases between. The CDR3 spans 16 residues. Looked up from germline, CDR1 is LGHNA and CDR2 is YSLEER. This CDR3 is CASSQIRAAGLEKLFF. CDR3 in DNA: TGCGCCAGCAGCCAAATCCGAGCAGCCGGATTAGAAAAACTGTTTTTT.

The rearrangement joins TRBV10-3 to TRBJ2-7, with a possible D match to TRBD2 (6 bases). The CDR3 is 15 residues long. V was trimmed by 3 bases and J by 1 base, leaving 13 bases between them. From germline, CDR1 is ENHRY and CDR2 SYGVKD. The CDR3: CAISDRDFSSYEQYF. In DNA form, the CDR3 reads TGTGCCATCAGTGATAGGGACTTTTCTTCCTACGAGCAGTACTTC.

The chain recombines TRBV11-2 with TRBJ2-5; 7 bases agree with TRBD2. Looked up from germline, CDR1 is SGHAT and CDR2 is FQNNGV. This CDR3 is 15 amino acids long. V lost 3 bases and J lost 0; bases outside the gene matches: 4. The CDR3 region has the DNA TGTGCCAGCAGCTTCCAGCGGGGACACCAAGAGACCCAGTACTTC. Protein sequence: CASSFQRGHQETQYF.

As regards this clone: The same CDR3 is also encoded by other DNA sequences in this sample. The CDR3 reads CASSSQGDTEAFF. DNA of the CDR3: TGTGCCAGCAGTTCTCAGGGGGACACTGAAGCTTTCTTT. The chain uses TRBV7-3 and TRBJ1-1; 7 nucleotides line up with TRBD1. Germline-derived CDR1 and CDR2 are SGHTA and FQGTGA. The CDR3 spans 13 residues. Trimming at V came to 6 bases and at J to 3 bases, leaving 4 bases not matched to a gene.

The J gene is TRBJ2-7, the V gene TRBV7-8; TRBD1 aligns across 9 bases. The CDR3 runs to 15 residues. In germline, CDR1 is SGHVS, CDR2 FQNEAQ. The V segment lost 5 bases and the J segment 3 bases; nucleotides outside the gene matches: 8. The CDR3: CASSLGTGPLYEQYF. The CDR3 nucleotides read TGTGCCAGCAGCCTAGGGACAGGGCCCCTCTACGAGCAGTACTTC. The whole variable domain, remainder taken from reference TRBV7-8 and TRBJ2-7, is GAGVSQSPRYKVAKRGQDVALRCDPISGHVSLFWYQQALGQGPEFLTYFQNEAQLDKSGLPSDRFFAERPEGSVSTLKIQRTQQEDSAVYLCASSLGTGPLYEQYFGPGTRLTVT.